Included here is one TCR beta chain sequence, with context. Its antigen is unknown. This entry comes from a study of CD8 T cells in ankylosing spondylitis. The ends were cut back, 8 bases at V and 1 base at J, with 12 bases in the middle. CDR3 length: 14 amino acids. The germline V gene encodes CDR1 MNHNS and CDR2 SASEGT. Study-wide points: A motif of 7 to 9 highly homologous TCR beta variants was seen as apparently characteristic of ankylosing spondylitis blood. Disease-associated clones were reportedly significantly overrepresented in matched ankylosing spondylitis synovial fluid.

TCRdb re-called the 5' RACE reads through MiXCR, storing one row per CDR3 protein. Among around 150,000 distinct CDR3 sequences listed, approximately 44% were seen once. This receptor was taken from a male donor with ankylosing spondylitis. V is TRBV6-1 and J is TRBJ1-5; D ambiguous. The specimen was synovial fluid, either unsorted or a sorted T cell fraction (not recorded which). CDR3 nucleotide sequence: TGTGCCAGCTCATCAGAAGGAAGCAATCAGCCCCAGCATTTT. Translated: CASSSEGSNQPQHF.